These 15 T cell receptor beta chains share one sample of origin, sequenced in a study of shared clonotypes between healthy human individuals (dated by TCRdb to about 2020). Libraries were made using the immunoSEQ multiplex PCR assay. The clones in this table, taken by TCRdb from immuneACCESS, are in-frame only. Not every clone is retained; where verified, under half of the shortfall comes from an unresolved V gene, and the cause of the rest is unknown. For this sample there are about 2.4 million clones; around 94% appear just once. The ten biggest clones cover 0.11% to 0.15% of the sample. Material for sequencing was naive CD4+ T cells sorted from blood. Per the publication, the cell subset or site label means: CD45RA+ positively selected. Receptors were obtained from a young man in good health.

A remark on this clone: The sample carries other DNA sequences with the same CDR3. The chain is built from TRBV10-1 and TRBJ2-3, with 8 nucleotides matching TRBD2. The ends lost 0 bases at V and 4 bases at J; junction bases unmatched: 6. In germline, CDR1 is WNHNN, CDR2 SYGVQD (reference sequence). The CDR3 length is 16 residues. CDR3 loop: CASSESSAGGPDTQYF. The CDR3 DNA reads as TGCGCCAGCAGTGAGTCTTCGGCGGGGGGCCCAGATACGCAGTATTTT.

V gene TRBV5-1 combines with J gene TRBJ1-2; D remains unclear. The germline CDR1 and CDR2 sequences are SGHRS and YFSETQ. The CDR3 has 12 amino acids. V was pared by 5 bases and J by 1 base, with 6 bases between. The CDR3 spells CASRSDNYGYTF. The CDR3 DNA is TGCGCCAGCAGGAGTGATAACTATGGCTACACCTTC.

Ten or more counts support this clone. V usage is TRBV5-6 and J usage is TRBJ2-4, with unresolved D. V gave up 0 bases and J gave up 2 bases, with 9 bases separating them. CDR1 and CDR2 from the germline V gene are SGHDT and YYEEEE. This CDR3 is 15 amino acids long. CDR3 nucleotide sequence: TGTGCCAGCAGCTTGGGGATAACCTCCAAAAACATTCAGTACTTC. Translating it yields CASSLGITSKNIQYF.

As concerns this clone: The same CDR3 can be traced to other DNA sequences in this sample. The gene calls are TRBV6-5 and TRBJ1-1; D call uncertain. This CDR3 is 14 amino acids long. Trimming left V 0 bases short and J 0 bases short, with 5 bases between. The germline V gene has CDR1 MNHEY and CDR2 SVGAGI. The CDR3 region has the DNA TGTGCCAGCAGTTACTCGGGAATGAACACTGAAGCTTTCTTT. It yields the protein CASSYSGMNTEAFF.

Notes on this clone: Other DNA sequences within the sample encode an identical CDR3. The chain is built from TRBV5-1 and TRBJ2-1; tentatively, D is TRBD1 or TRBD2 (5 bases each). This CDR3 contains 15 residues. Germline V gives CDR1 SGHRS, CDR2 YFSETQ. V lost 0 bases and J lost 2, with 9 bases in between. The CDR3 region has the DNA TGCGCCAGCAGCTTGGTAGGGGAGACCTACAATGAGCAGTTCTTC. Its translation is CASSLVGETYNEQFF.

This clone was recorded once. V usage is TRBV28 and J usage is TRBJ2-7, with 8 bases that match TRBD2. V shed 6 bases, J shed 5 bases, and the junction held 9 bases outside the gene matches. Germline assignment: CDR1 MDHEN and CDR2 SYDVKM. CDR3 length equals 14 residues. The CDR3 region has the DNA TGTGCCAGCAGAGTAGCGGGGCGGAGTGACGAGCAGTACTTC. Translation gives CASRVAGRSDEQYF.

This chain connects TRBV18 to TRBJ1-4; D is ambiguous. Germline values: CDR1 KGHSH, CDR2 LQKENI. Trimming pared 1 base from V and 6 bases from J, leaving 12 bases between. This CDR3 has 15 residues. CDR3: CASSPQGVMDEKLFF. Here the CDR3 DNA reads TGTGCCAGCTCACCACAGGGAGTTATGGATGAAAAACTGTTTTTT.

The CDR3 region is CASSLNVATNEKLFF. The CDR3 region has the DNA TGTGCCAGCAGCTTAAACGTTGCAACTAATGAAAAACTGTTTTTT. The chain combines TRBV7-9 with TRBJ1-4; D gene uncertain. V dropped 2 bases and J dropped 0 bases, with 7 bases sitting between them. Germline V gives CDR1 SEHNR, CDR2 FQNEAQ (reference sequence). This CDR3 has 15 amino acids. The whole variable domain, filled in from reference TRBV7-9 and TRBJ1-4, reads DTGVSQNPRHKITKRGQNVTFRCDPISEHNRLYWYRQTLGQGPEFLTYFQNEAQLEKSRLLSDRFSAERPKGSFSTLEIQRTEQGDSAMYLCASSLNVATNEKLFFGSGTQLSVL.

This sequence joins TRBV19 and TRBJ2-5, with D tentatively TRBD1 or TRBD2 (5 bases each). CDR1 is LNHDA, CDR2 SQIVND, per germline (reference sequence). The CDR3 loop spans 12 amino acids. The V and J ends lost 4 bases and 5 bases respectively, with 8 bases between them. CDR3 sequence (DNA): TGTGCCAGTAGTACATGGGGGGAGACCCAGTACTTC. This sequence encodes CASSTWGETQYF.

This clone was observed once. Different DNA sequences within this sample yield the same CDR3. The chain links TRBV11-2 to TRBJ2-1; 9 positions match TRBD2. J lost 3 bases, V lost 1 base, and 1 base had no gene match. CDR1 SGHAT and CDR2 FQNNGV come from the germline V gene. CDR3 length: 15 residues. For the CDR3, the DNA is TGTGCCAGCAGCTTAGGACTAGCGGTCTACAATGAGCAGTTCTTC. Protein product: CASSLGLAVYNEQFF.

This clone occurred once. The CDR3 DNA sequence: TGTGCCAGTAGTATTAACAGGGGAAGTCGGGAGCTGTTTTTT. This translates into CASSINRGSRELFF. J is TRBJ2-2 and V is TRBV19; 7 bases match TRBD1. The CDR3 covers 14 residues. Germline CDR1 reads LNHDA; CDR2 reads SQIVND (reference sequence). J gave up 9 bases and V 3 bases, and 7 bases lay outside the gene matches.

The V and J genes are TRBV7-8 and TRBJ1-6; D remains ambiguous. The length of the CDR3 is 17 residues. Germline CDR1 and CDR2: SGHVS and FQNEAQ. V was pared by 4 bases and J by 0 bases, with 13 bases between. The CDR3 DNA is TGTGCCAGCAGCTCAGAGAACCGAATCTCCTATAATTCACCCCTCCACTTT. As protein: CASSSENRISYNSPLHF. Looking up the rest from reference TRBV7-8 and TRBJ1-6 gives the full variable domain: GAGVSQSPRYKVAKRGQDVALRCDPISGHVSLFWYQQALGQGPEFLTYFQNEAQLDKSGLPSDRFFAERPEGSVSTLKIQRTQQEDSAVYLCASSSENRISYNSPLHFGNGTRLTVT.

The sample holds one count of this clone. This rearrangement joins TRBV29-1 to TRBJ2-5; 11 bases align to TRBD2. Looked up from germline, CDR1 is SQVTM and CDR2 is ANQGSEA. J lost 7 bases, V lost 1 base, and 2 bases had no gene match. The CDR3 consists of 13 residues. The DNA of the CDR3 is TGCAGCGTTGAAGGCCTAGCGGGGGGGACCCAGTACTTC. This translates into CSVEGLAGGTQYF. Looking up the rest from reference TRBV29-1 and TRBJ2-5 gives the full variable domain: SAVISQKPSRDICQRGTSLTIQCQVDSQVTMMFWYRQQPGQSLTLIATANQGSEATYESGFVIDKFPISRPNLTFSTLTVSNMSPEDSSIYLCSVEGLAGGTQYFGPGTRLLVL.

The J gene is TRBJ2-3, the V gene TRBV9; 7 bases fit TRBD1. Unmatched junction bases numbered 6, after V lost 4 bases and J lost 4 bases. The CDR3 extends over 14 amino acids. Looked up from germline, CDR1 is SGDLS and CDR2 is YYNGEE. CDR3: CASSYQGVSDTQYF. Written as DNA, the CDR3 is TGTGCCAGCAGCTACCAGGGGGTTTCAGATACGCAGTATTTT.

In the case of this clone: Different DNA sequences within this sample yield the same CDR3. The V gene is TRBV5-1, the J gene TRBJ2-5; 11 bases align to TRBD1. This CDR3 contains 15 residues. V lost 4 bases, J lost 4 bases, and 6 bases stayed unmatched. The germline V gene encodes CDR1 SGHRS and CDR2 YFSETQ. CDR3 coding DNA: TGCGCCAGCAGCACCGGACAGGGGGCAGGAGAGACCCAGTACTTC. Its protein is CASSTGQGAGETQYF.